The T cell receptor beta chain under discussion was sequenced for a study of STAT5B mutations in CD4+ large granular lymphocyte leukemia. Study-wide results and caveats: Main leukemic clonotypes were patient-specific, but roughly 25% appeared at low frequency elsewhere. Compared with healthy controls (2/35), patient top clones favored TRBV06 (8/27). CD4-sorted patient repertoires seemed more clonal than healthy CD4+ repertoires.

This CDR3 comprises 14 residues. V gave up 8 bases and J gave up 5 bases; unmatched junction bases: 7. Looked up from germline, CDR1 is SNHLY and CDR2 is FYNNEI. This clone turned up a few times. Its antigen is not identified. The method was immunoSEQ multiplex PCR; TCRdb's version includes in-frame clones alone and lacks a portion of them. The table lists tens of thousands of clones, 80% to 90% of them singletons. Control samples were healthy donors' buffy coats. This TCR derives from a human donor in good health. The chain joins TRBV2 to TRBJ2-7; 12 nucleotides agree with TRBD2. The specimen was CD4+ T cells from blood buffy coats. The CDR3 sequence is CASGLGLAGNEQYF. CDR3 bases: TGTGCCAGCGGACTTGGACTAGCGGGGAACGAGCAGTACTTC.